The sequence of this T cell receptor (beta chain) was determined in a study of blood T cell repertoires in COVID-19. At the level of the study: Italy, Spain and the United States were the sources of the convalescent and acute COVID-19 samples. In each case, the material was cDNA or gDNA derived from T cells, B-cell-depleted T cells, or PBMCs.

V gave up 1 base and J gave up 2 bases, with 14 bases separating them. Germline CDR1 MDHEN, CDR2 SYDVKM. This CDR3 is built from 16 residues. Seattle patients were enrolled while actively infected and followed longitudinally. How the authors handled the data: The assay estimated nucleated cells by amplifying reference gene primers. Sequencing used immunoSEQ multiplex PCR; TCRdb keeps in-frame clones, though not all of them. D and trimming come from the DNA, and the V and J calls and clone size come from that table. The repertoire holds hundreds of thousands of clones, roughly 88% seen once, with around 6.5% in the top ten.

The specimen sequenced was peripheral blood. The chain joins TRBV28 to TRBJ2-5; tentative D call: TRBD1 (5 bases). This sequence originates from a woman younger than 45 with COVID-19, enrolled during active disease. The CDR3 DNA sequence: TGTGCCAGCAGTTTATTTTTAGGGCAGGGACAAGAGACCCAGTACTTC. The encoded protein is CASSLFLGQGQETQYF.